Below, 19 T cell receptor beta chains from the same sample are listed, as sequenced in a study of blood T cell repertoires in COVID-19. The table came from immunoSEQ multiplex PCR; TCRdb's copy has only in-frame clones and leaves some out. The sample includes more than 110,000 clones, about four fifths of them seen just once. Material for sequencing was PBMCs or T cells enriched from blood (not recorded which). The origin of the receptors is a man in his forties or fifties with acute COVID-19.

The chain links TRBV4-3 to TRBJ2-2; 9 positions agree with TRBD1. This CDR3 comprises 17 residues. In germline, CDR1 is LGHNA, CDR2 YSLEER. Trimming removed 2 bases from V and 5 bases from J; junction bases left unmatched: 9. The CDR3 is CASSQYDRGAGTGELFF. The CDR3 bases are TGCGCCAGCAGCCAATACGACAGGGGGGCTGGGACCGGGGAGCTGTTTTTT.

The chain couples TRBV5-3 to TRBJ1-5; no clear D gene. TRBV5-3 is recorded as an ORF, its role being uncertain. The CDR3 is 11 amino acids. CDR3 protein: CAGEADQPQHF. In DNA form, the CDR3 reads TGTGCAGGTGAGGCAGATCAGCCCCAGCATTTT.

The V gene is TRBV27, the J gene TRBJ1-5, with D unresolved. From germline, CDR1 is MNHEY and CDR2 SMNVEV (reference sequence). V was shortened by 5 bases and J by 6 bases, with 11 bases between the two germline ends. This CDR3 is built from 13 residues. CDR3 bases: TGTGCCAGCAGTGGAGATGGCATTCAGCCCCAGCATTTT. Protein sequence: CASSGDGIQPQHF.

V is TRBV28 and J is TRBJ1-3; D call uncertain. The CDR3 loop spans 15 amino acids. Germline CDR1 is MDHEN and CDR2 is SYDVKM. V lost 2 bases and J 0 bases, leaving 8 bases between the germline ends. CDR3 DNA sequence: TGTGCCAGCAGTTTAGGTCTAATCTCTGGAAACACCATATATTTT. Encoded protein: CASSLGLISGNTIYF. The full variable domain, in which reference TRBV28 and TRBJ1-3 provide the parts outside the CDR3, is DVKVTQSSRYLVKRTGEKVFLECVQDMDHENMFWYRQDPGLGLRLIYFSYDVKMKEKGDIPEGYSVSREKKERFSLILESASTNQTSMYLCASSLGLISGNTIYFGEGSWLTVV.

The genes are TRBV7-2 and TRBJ2-7; 11 nucleotides agree with TRBD1. The CDR3 loop spans 13 amino acids. Germline V CDR1 and CDR2: SGHTA, FQGNSA. V gave up 3 bases and J gave up 9 bases; unmatched junction bases: 4. CDR3 region: CASSLDRGRVQYF. In DNA, the CDR3 is TGTGCCAGCAGCTTGGACAGGGGGCGGGTGCAGTACTTC.

The rearrangement links TRBV4-1 to TRBJ1-1; D not certain. This CDR3 has 15 amino acids. The germline V gene encodes CDR1 MGHRA and CDR2 YSYEKL. V was shortened by 1 base and J by 2 bases, with 11 bases between the two germline ends. The CDR3 nucleotides read TGCGCCAGCAGCCAAGGGCGGTTCGGAAACACTGAAGCTTTCTTT. Its translation is CASSQGRFGNTEAFF.

V gene TRBV5-5 combines with J gene TRBJ1-4; D remains ambiguous. Trimming left V 2 bases short and J 13 bases short, with 18 bases between. This CDR3 has 14 residues. The germline V gene encodes CDR1 SGHKS and CDR2 YYEKEE (reference sequence). The DNA for the CDR3 is TGTGCCAGCAGCTTCGGTCCTTCTAATGTGAGACTGTTTTTT. The encoded protein is CASSFGPSNVRLFF.

The chain joins TRBV2 to TRBJ2-1; D uncertain. Per the germline V gene, CDR1 is SNHLY and CDR2 is FYNNEI. Deletions cut 6 bases from V and 7 bases from J, with 16 bases between. The CDR3 is made up of 14 amino acids. Here the CDR3 DNA reads TGTGCCAGCAGCGTCCTAGGAAGTAGAAATGAGCAGTTCTTC. As protein: CASSVLGSRNEQFF.

The rearrangement uses TRBV13 and TRBJ1-3; 7 positions match TRBD1. Germline V gene data show CDR1 as PRHDT and CDR2 as FYEKMQ (reference sequence). Trimming cost V 6 bases and J 4 bases; bases outside gene matches: 6. The CDR3 length is 14 residues. The CDR3 DNA is TGTGCCAGCAGTTTTGACAGGGCCGGAAACACCATATATTTT. Translated, it gives CASSFDRAGNTIYF.

There are a few counts of this clone. This chain uses TRBV24-1 with TRBJ2-3; 7 bases are shared with TRBD2. Germline V gene lookup returns CDR1 KGHDR and CDR2 SFDVKD. Germline trimming cut 8 bases from V and 6 bases from J; bases unmatched to any gene: 10. The CDR3 has 14 amino acids. This chain's CDR3 is CATTSGTTQDTQYF. DNA of the CDR3: TGTGCCACCACTTCCGGGACTACACAGGATACGCAGTATTTT.

The J gene is TRBJ2-3, the V gene TRBV4-3; D is perhaps TRBD2 (6 bases). Germline V CDR1 and CDR2: LGHNA, YSLEER. This CDR3 comprises 15 residues. Trimming removed 0 bases from V and 4 bases from J, with 11 bases in between. CDR3 sequence: CASSQDRGGADTQYF. The CDR3 region has the DNA TGCGCCAGCAGCCAAGATAGGGGCGGGGCAGATACGCAGTATTTT.

The V and J genes are TRBV15 and TRBJ2-1, with a possible D match to TRBD1 (5 bases). The germline CDR1 and CDR2 sequences are LNHNV and YYDKDF (reference sequence). Trimming stripped 0 bases from V and 4 bases from J, with 10 bases between. The CDR3 covers 15 residues. CDR3 bases: TGTGCCACCAGCAGAGATCTGACAGCTTACAATGAGCAGTTCTTC. It translates to CATSRDLTAYNEQFF.

The chain is built from TRBV5-1 and TRBJ2-2; 9 nucleotides align to TRBD2. Germline V gives CDR1 SGHRS, CDR2 YFSETQ. The CDR3 runs to 15 residues. The V gene end was trimmed by 4 bases and the J gene end by 8 bases; junction bases not matched to a gene: 9. The CDR3 DNA reads TGCGCCAGCAGCCCCCTTAGCGGGAGTTCTGGGGAGCTGTTTTTT. Translation: CASSPLSGSSGELFF.

This clone has a handful of counts. J is TRBJ1-1 and V is TRBV12-3 or TRBV12-4; tentative D call: TRBD1 (5 bases). V lost 10 bases, J lost 5 bases, and 17 bases lay in between. The CDR3 runs to 13 residues. This chain's CDR3 is CANTEGEGTEAFF. CDR3 nucleotide sequence: TGTGCCAACACAGAAGGGGAAGGGACTGAAGCTTTCTTT.

This chain uses TRBV5-6 with TRBJ1-1; the D is unclear. Germline-derived CDR1 and CDR2 are SGHDT and YYEEEE. The CDR3 runs to 15 residues. The V gene lost 6 bases and the J gene lost 1 base, with 16 bases spanning the gap. CDR3 sequence: CASNRLGLSNTEAFF. Here the CDR3 DNA reads TGTGCCAGCAACCGATTGGGCCTATCGAACACTGAAGCTTTCTTT.

V and J are TRBV19 and TRBJ1-3, with 7 nucleotides matching TRBD1. The CDR3 covers 15 residues. The trim removed 7 bases at V and 0 bases at J, leaving 6 bases unmatched. Looked up from germline, CDR1 is LNHDA and CDR2 is SQIVND (reference sequence). In nucleotides, the CDR3 is TGTGCCAGTACTCAACAGGGGATCTCTGGAAACACCATATATTTT. As protein: CASTQQGISGNTIYF. The full variable domain, its missing parts supplied by reference TRBV19 and TRBJ1-3, is DGGITQSPKYLFRKEGQNVTLSCEQNLNHDAMYWYRQDPGQGLRLIYYSQIVNDFQKGDIAEGYSVSREKKESFPLTVTSAQKNPTAFYLCASTQQGISGNTIYFGEGSWLTVV.

V and J are TRBV28 and TRBJ2-7, with TRBD1 identical over 9 bases. Per germline, CDR1 MDHEN and CDR2 SYDVKM. The V and J ends lost 5 bases and 2 bases, in that order; junction bases with no gene match: 13. The CDR3 length is 17 residues. This CDR3 is CASSPRLGDRGTYEQYF. The CDR3 DNA reads TGTGCCAGCAGTCCCAGGCTCGGTGACAGGGGGACCTACGAGCAGTACTTC.

The rearrangement uses TRBV7-2 and TRBJ2-4; 10 bases match TRBD1. CDR1 is SGHTA, CDR2 FQGNSA, per germline. The trim removed 5 bases at V and 0 bases at J, leaving 4 bases unmatched. CDR3 length equals 16 residues. The CDR3 DNA reads as TGTGCCAGCAGCCTGGGACAGGGGCTAGCCAAAAACATTCAGTACTTC. Protein sequence: CASSLGQGLAKNIQYF.

The rearrangement links TRBV30 to TRBJ2-2; 11 bases align to TRBD2. CDR1 is GTSNPN, CDR2 SVGIG, per germline (reference sequence). With V trimmed by 6 bases and J by 2 bases, 20 bases remained unmatched. The CDR3 spans 20 residues. In DNA form, the CDR3 reads TGTGCCTGCCGAGGGGGGACTAGCGGCCCCGACTCTTTAAACACCGGGGAGCTGTTTTTT. Residues: CACRGGTSGPDSLNTGELFF.